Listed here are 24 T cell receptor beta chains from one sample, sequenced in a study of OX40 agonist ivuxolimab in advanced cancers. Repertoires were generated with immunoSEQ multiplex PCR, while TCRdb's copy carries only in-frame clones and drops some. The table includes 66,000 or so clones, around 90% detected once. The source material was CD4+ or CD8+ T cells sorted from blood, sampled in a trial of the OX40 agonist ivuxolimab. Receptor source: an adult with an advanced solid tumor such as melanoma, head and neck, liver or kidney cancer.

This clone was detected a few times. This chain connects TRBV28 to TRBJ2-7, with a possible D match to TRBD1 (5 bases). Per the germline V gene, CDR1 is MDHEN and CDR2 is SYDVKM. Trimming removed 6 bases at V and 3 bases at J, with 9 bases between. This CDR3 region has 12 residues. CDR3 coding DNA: TGTGCCAGCAGAACAGGACGCTACGAGCAGTACTTC. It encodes CASRTGRYEQYF.

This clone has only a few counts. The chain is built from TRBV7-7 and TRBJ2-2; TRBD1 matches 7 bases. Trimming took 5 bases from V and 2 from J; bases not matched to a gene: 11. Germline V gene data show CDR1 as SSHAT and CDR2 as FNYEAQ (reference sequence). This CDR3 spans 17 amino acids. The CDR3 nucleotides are TGTGCCAGCAGCGTCCAACCGGGACAGATAAACACCGGGGAGCTGTTTTTT. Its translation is CASSVQPGQINTGELFF. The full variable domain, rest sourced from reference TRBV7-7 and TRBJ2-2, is GAGVSQSPRYKVTKRGQDVTLRCDPISSHATLYWYQQALGQGPEFLTYFNYEAQPDKSGLPSDRFSAERPEGSISTLTIQRTEQRDSAMYRCASSVQPGQINTGELFFGEGSRLTVL.

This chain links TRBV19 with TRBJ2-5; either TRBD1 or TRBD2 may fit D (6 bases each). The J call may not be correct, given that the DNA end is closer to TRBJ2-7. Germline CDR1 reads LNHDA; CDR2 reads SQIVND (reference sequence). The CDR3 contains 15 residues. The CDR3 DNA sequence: TGTGCCAGTAACCCCGGGGGCGGCCTATCCTACGAGCAGTACTTC. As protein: CASNPGGGLSYEQYF.

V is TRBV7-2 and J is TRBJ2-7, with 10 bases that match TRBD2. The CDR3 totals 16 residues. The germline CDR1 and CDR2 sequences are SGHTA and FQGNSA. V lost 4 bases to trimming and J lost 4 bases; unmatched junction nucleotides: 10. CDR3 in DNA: TGTGCCAGCAGCTCTTATCTGACTAGCGGGTGGTACGAGCAGTACTTC. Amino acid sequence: CASSSYLTSGWYEQYF. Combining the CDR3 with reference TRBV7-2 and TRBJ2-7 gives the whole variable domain GAGVSQSPSNKVTEKGKDVELRCDPISGHTALYWYRQSLGQGLEFLIYFQGNSAPDKSGLPSDRFSAERTGGSVSTLTIQRTQQEDSAVYLCASSSYLTSGWYEQYFGPGTRLTVT.

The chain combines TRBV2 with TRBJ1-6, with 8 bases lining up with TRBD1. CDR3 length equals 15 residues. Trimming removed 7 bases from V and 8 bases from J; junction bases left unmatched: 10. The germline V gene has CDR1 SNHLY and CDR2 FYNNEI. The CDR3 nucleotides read TGTGCCAGCACTAGACAGGGGTCGAATCATTCACCCCTCCACTTT. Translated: CASTRQGSNHSPLHF.

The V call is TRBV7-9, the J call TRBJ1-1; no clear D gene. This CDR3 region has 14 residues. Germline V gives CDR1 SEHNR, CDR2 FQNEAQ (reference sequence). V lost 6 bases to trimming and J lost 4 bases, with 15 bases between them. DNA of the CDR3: TGTGCCAGCAGTAAAGCTGTACTTATCACTGAAGCTTTCTTT. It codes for CASSKAVLITEAFF.

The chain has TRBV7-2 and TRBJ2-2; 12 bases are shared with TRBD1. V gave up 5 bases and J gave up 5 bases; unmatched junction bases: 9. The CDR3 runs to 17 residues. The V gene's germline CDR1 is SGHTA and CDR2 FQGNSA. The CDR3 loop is CASSQGTGGLNTGELFF. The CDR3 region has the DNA TGTGCCAGCAGCCAGGGGACAGGGGGCTTGAATACCGGGGAGCTGTTTTTT.

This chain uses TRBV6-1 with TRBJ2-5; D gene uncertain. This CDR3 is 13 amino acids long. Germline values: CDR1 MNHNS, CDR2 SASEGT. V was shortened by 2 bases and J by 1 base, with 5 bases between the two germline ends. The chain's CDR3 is CASSEPSQETQYF. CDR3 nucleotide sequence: TGTGCCAGCAGTGAACCCTCCCAAGAGACCCAGTACTTC.

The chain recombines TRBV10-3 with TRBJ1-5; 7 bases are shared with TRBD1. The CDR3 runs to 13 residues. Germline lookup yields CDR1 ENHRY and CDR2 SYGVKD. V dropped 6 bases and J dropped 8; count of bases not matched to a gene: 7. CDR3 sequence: CAISPTGKEPQHF. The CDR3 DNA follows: TGTGCCATCAGCCCGACAGGGAAAGAGCCCCAGCATTTT.

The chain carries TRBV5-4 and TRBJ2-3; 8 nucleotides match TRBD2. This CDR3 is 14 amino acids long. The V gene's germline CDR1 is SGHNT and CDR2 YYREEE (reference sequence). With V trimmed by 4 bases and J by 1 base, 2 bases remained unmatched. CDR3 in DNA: TGTGCCAGCAGCCGAGCGGGAGGCACAGATACGCAGTATTTT. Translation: CASSRAGGTDTQYF. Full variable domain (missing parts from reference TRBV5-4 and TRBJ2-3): ETGVTQSPTHLIKTRGQQVTLRCSSQSGHNTVSWYQQALGQGPQFIFQYYREEENGRGNFPPRFSGLQFPNYSSELNVNALELDDSALYLCASSRAGGTDTQYFGPGTRLTVL.

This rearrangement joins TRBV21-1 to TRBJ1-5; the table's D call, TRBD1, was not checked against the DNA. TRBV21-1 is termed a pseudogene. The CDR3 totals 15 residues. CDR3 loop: CASSNAQGSNQPQHF. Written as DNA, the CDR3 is TGTGCCAGCAGCAACGCGCAGGGAAGCAATCAGCCCCAGCATTTT.

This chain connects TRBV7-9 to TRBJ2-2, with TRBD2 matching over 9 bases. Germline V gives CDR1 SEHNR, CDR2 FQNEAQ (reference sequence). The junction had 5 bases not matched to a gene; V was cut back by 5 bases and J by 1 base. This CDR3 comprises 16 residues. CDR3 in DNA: TGTGCCAGCAGCCCGAATAGCGGGGGGAACACCGGGGAGCTGTTTTTT. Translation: CASSPNSGGNTGELFF. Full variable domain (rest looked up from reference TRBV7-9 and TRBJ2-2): DTGVSQNPRHKITKRGQNVTFRCDPISEHNRLYWYRQTLGQGPEFLTYFQNEAQLEKSRLLSDRFSAERPKGSFSTLEIQRTEQGDSAMYLCASSPNSGGNTGELFFGEGSRLTVL.

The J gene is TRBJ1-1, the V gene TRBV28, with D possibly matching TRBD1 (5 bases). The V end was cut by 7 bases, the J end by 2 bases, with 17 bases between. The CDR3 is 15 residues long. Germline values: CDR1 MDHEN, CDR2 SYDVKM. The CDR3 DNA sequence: TGTGCCAGCACCTACGCTTCGGGGCTAAACACTGAAGCTTTCTTT. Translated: CASTYASGLNTEAFF.

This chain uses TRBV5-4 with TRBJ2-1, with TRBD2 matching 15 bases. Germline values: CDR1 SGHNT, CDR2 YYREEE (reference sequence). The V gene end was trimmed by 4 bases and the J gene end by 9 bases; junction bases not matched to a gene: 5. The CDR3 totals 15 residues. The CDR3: CASSPGGLAGGEQFF. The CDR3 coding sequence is TGTGCCAGCAGCCCCGGGGGACTAGCGGGGGGTGAGCAGTTCTTC.

The CDR3 region is CASSPRMTGANTGELFF. The CDR3 nucleotides are TGTGCCAGCTCACCCCGAATGACAGGAGCGAACACCGGGGAGCTGTTTTTT. The V call is TRBV18, the J call TRBJ2-2, with a tentative D call TRBD1 (6 bases). The CDR3 consists of 17 residues. CDR1 and CDR2 from the germline V gene are KGHSH and LQKENI. V dropped 3 bases and J dropped 0 bases, with 14 bases sitting between them.

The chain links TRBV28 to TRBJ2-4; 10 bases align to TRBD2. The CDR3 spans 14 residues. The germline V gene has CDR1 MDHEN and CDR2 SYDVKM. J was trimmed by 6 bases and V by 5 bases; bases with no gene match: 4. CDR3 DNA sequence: TGTGCCAGCAGTCCTCGGACTAGCGGAAACATTCAGTACTTC. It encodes CASSPRTSGNIQYF.

The CDR3 DNA reads as TGTGCCAGCAGCCGCAGCGGGTCTACCTACGAGCAGTACTTC. Amino acid sequence: CASSRSGSTYEQYF. The V gene is TRBV6-5, the J gene TRBJ2-7; D possibly corresponds to TRBD2 (6 bases). From germline, CDR1 is MNHEY and CDR2 SVGAGI. Trimming left V 6 bases short and J 2 bases short, with 14 bases between. This CDR3 contains 14 residues.

CDR3 nucleotide sequence: TGTGCCAGCAGTTTTGGGATCATGAACACTGAAGCTTTCTTT. Translating it yields CASSFGIMNTEAFF. This chain joins TRBV28 and TRBJ1-1; D is unresolved. The CDR3 runs to 14 residues. Germline V gene sequence: CDR1 MDHEN, CDR2 SYDVKM. Trimming left V 3 bases short and J 0 bases short, with 8 bases between.

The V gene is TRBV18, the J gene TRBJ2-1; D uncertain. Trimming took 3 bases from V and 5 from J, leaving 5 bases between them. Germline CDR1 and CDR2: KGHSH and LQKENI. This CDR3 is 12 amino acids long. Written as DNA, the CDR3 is TGTGCCAGCTCACCCATTGACAATGAGCAGTTCTTC. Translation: CASSPIDNEQFF.

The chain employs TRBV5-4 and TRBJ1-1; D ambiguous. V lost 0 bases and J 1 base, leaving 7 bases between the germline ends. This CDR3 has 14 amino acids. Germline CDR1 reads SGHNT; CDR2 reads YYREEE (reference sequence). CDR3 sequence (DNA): TGTGCCAGCAGCTTGGTGGCAGGGAACACTGAAGCTTTCTTT. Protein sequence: CASSLVAGNTEAFF. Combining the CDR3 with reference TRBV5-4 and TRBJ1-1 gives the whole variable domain ETGVTQSPTHLIKTRGQQVTLRCSSQSGHNTVSWYQQALGQGPQFIFQYYREEENGRGNFPPRFSGLQFPNYSSELNVNALELDDSALYLCASSLVAGNTEAFFGQGTRLTVV.

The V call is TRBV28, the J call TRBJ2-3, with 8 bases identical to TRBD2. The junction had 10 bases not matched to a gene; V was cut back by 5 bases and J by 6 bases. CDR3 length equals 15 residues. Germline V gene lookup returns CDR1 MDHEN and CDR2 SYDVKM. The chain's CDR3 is CASSPGGALSDTQYF. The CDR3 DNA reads TGTGCCAGCAGTCCCGGGGGGGCATTATCGGATACGCAGTATTTT.

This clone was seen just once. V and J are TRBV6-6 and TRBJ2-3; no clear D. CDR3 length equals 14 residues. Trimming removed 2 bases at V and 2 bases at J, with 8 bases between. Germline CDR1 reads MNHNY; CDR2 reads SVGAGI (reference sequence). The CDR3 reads CASSYGLDTDTQYF. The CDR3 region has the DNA TGTGCCAGCAGTTACGGTCTAGACACAGATACGCAGTATTTT.

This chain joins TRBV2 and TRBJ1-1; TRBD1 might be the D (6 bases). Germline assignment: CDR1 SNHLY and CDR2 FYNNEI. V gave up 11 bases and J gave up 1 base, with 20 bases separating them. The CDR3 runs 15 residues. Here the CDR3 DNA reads TGTGCCGACCAGAGTAGTGGGGGCCCGAACACTGAAGCTTTCTTT. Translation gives CADQSSGGPNTEAFF. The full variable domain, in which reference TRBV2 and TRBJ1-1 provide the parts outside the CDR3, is EPEVTQTPSHQVTQMGQEVILRCVPISNHLYFYWYRQILGQKVEFLVSFYNNEISEKSEIFDDQFSVERPDGSNFTLKIRSTKLEDSAMYFCADQSSGGPNTEAFFGQGTRLTVV.

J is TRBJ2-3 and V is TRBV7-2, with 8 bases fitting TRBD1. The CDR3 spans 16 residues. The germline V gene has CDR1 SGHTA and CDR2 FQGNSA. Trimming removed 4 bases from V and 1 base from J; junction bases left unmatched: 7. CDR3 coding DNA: TGTGCCAGCAGCTCAAAAATGGACAGGGGCACAGATACGCAGTATTTT. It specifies CASSSKMDRGTDTQYF. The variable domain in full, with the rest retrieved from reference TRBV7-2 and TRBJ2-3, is GAGVSQSPSNKVTEKGKDVELRCDPISGHTALYWYRQSLGQGLEFLIYFQGNSAPDKSGLPSDRFSAERTGGSVSTLTIQRTQQEDSAVYLCASSSKMDRGTDTQYFGPGTRLTVL.